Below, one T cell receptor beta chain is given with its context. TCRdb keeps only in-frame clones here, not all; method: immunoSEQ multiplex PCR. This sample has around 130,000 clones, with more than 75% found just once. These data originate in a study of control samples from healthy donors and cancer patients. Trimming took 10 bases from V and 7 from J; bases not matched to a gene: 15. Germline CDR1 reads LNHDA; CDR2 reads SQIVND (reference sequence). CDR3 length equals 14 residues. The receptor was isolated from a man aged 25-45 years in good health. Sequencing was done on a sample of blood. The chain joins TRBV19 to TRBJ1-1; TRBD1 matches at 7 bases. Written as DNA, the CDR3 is TGTGCCACCCCAAGACCCGACAGGGACGGTGAAGCTTTCTTT. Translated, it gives CATPRPDRDGEAFF.